The entry that follows covers one T cell receptor beta chain sequence. Its antigen remains unidentified. The record has no base qualities; no much larger clone is one base away. Unmatched junction bases come to 7, with V trimmed by 3 bases and J by 5 bases. From the cysteine up to the phenylalanine, the CDR3 has a length of 16 residues. Only CDR3 DNA remains: 48 bases, in frame from the first base. Sequences SGHAT (CDR1) and FQDESV (CDR2) are obtained from the germline V gene (reference sequence). TCR beta VDJ combination and CDR3 sequence profiling used genomic DNA as the template. An Illumina HiSeq 2000 was the platform used for TCR repertoire sequencing. The authors processed their data as follows. TRBV/TRBJ rearrangement plots, CDR3 size and DJ length profiles, and Simpson's diversity index were used to assess repertoires. The most abundant DNA sequence in the deep sequencing data was defined as the immunodominant clone. CDR3 amino acid sequences were checked for sharing between subjects and were compared against published repertoires and the VDJdb database. TCRdb applied fastp at Q25 and MiXCR to the public reads, then kept only in-frame beta chains. Rows are unified per CDR3 protein, each entry keeping the most common DNA and genes. TCRdb's processing, not the study's, gives the V and J calls here. This sample gives around 430,000 distinct CDR3 sequences in total; around 32% of them show up just once. Of the sample, approximately 0.82% is held by the ten largest clones.

This record belongs to a study of CD8+CD57+ T cells in acquired aplastic anemia (dated by TCRdb to about 2018). With respect to the entire study: Extracted DNA from sorted CD4+ and CD8+ cells averaged approximately 3 ug, ranging from roughly 0.19 to 27.4 ug. A CD8+CD57+ expansion meant a frequency higher than the mean frequency seen in healthy subjects.

The patients picked for sequencing were ones in whom flow cytometry had shown an expansion of CD8+CD57+ cells. All patients had severe acquired aplastic anemia diagnosed by International Study of Aplastic Anemia and Agranulocytosis and Camitta criteria. No therapy had been received by the patients at the time of blood sampling. The study deep-sequenced TCR repertoires of sorted CD4+ and CD8+ blood T cells from severe aplastic anemia patients and healthy subjects. Patients were enrolled under clinicaltrials.gov protocols 00001620, 01623167, 00001397, 00071045, 00081523 and 00961064 in the USA. Ficoll-Paque density gradient centrifugation was used to isolate peripheral blood mononuclear cells. Before DNA was extracted, CD4+ and CD8+ T cells were sorted using either FACS or magnetic beads. The research as a whole found: Some 31 CD8+ CDR3 sequences were shared between patients and controls but appeared highly expressed in patients and within their immunodominant clones. No significant difference in CD8+ Simpson's diversity was found between patients and healthy controls (P=0.060).

The material sequenced was sorted CD4+, CD8+, or CD8+CD57+ T cells (not recorded which) from PBMCs. Here the chain combines TRBV11-1 and TRBJ1-6; 7 bases in the junction line up with TRBD1. This sequence originates from a human donor with aplastic anemia. The CDR3 sequence is CASSLGAGTDNSPLHF. In nucleotides, the sequence is TGTGCCAGCAGCTTGGGGGCCGGGACAGATAATTCACCCCTCCACTTT.